This T cell receptor (beta chain) was captured in a study of CD8+ T cells in alopecia areata (dated 2018 in TCRdb). The study in broad terms: Treated patients were enrolled in an open-label pilot trial of oral tofacitinib at 5 to 10 mg twice daily for moderate-to-severe alopecia areata. Patients stayed on tofacitinib for 6 to 18 months and then had 6 months of follow-up off drug so that delayed response and recurrence could be assessed. In treated patients, disease severity was measured using the SALT score, which gives the percentage of scalp surface area affected. The study used high-throughput TCRbeta sequencing to examine T cell clonal expansion in alopecia areata, in both the C3H/HeJ mouse model and human patients. Human TCRbeta sequencing covered scalp tissue and sorted CD4+ and CD8+ peripheral blood T cells from patchy and totalis/universalis alopecia areata patients and healthy controls. Biopsies were taken from tofacitinib-treated patients at baseline and at 4 and 24 weeks of treatment, and a later scalp biopsy was taken in several of the tofacitinib-treated patients. Scalp clonality was compared among normal scalp (n=4), patchy alopecia areata scalp (n=8), and alopecia totalis/universalis scalp (n=8). RNA was obtained with the PAXgene miRNA kit for fixed scalp, the miRNeasy kit for PBMCs, and the RNeasy kit for mouse skin. immunoSEQ multiplex PCR using 35 Vbeta forward primers and 13 Jbeta reverse primers was used to amplify TCRbeta CDR3 regions.

Library construction relied on the immunoSEQ multiplex PCR assay. RNA was extracted from all samples and reverse transcribed into cDNA, which served as template for TCR sequencing. First-strand cDNA was synthesized with SuperScript III using a 2:1 mix of oligo-dT and random hexamers. Amplification bias was assessed with a synthetic immune receptor repertoire, and residual bias was removed computationally. Per the source publication's procedure: Raw reads were preprocessed to remove errors, and CDR3 was defined according to IMGT conventions as the region from the conserved cysteine to phenylalanine. Clonality was calculated as 1 minus Shannon entropy normalized by log2 of the number of productive unique TCRs. Whether each scalp clone was CD4 or CD8 was inferred by checking scalp TCRbeta sequences against the CD4 and CD8 repertoires from sorted blood. Entries here come from immuneACCESS through TCRdb and include only in-frame sequences with V and J called. Some clones fail to appear in such tables; in the studies checked, an unresolved V gene covers under half of the shortfall, and the cause of the remainder is unknown. V, J and clone size were drawn from that table, and D and trimming were deduced from the DNA. The sample table records approximately 210,000 clones; around 66% of these occur just once. The biggest ten clones account for 1% to 1.5% of the sample.

Overall study results and their limits: Because the treated cohort was small and included a single nonresponder, larger studies are needed to assess links between baseline CD8+ expansion and response. Tofacitinib significantly lowered scalp clonality and the number of expanded CD8+ clones among the top 100 scalp clones. During tofacitinib treatment, many expanded lesional clones remained in scalp and blood, and this persistence may partly explain relapse after treatment is stopped. TCR sequences shared between patients were less clear than in mice, possibly partly because of HLA diversity in the patient population. Compared with normal scalp, lesional scalp had higher clonality and more expanded CD8+ clones, particularly in alopecia totalis/universalis, a pattern that suggests antigenic drive. Resident alphabeta T cells in normal human skin are also sequenced, complicating scalp TCR repertoire analysis, unlike mouse skin dominated by gammadelta T cells.

This clone was recorded a few times. The antigen this receptor binds is unknown. Base-call qualities are not available, and no considerably larger clone is one nucleotide away. The meaning of the sample's treatment or condition label: oral pan-JAK inhibitor, 5-10 mg twice daily. Peripheral blood and lesional scalp punch biopsies were obtained from patients with alopecia areata. After PBMCs were isolated by density centrifugation and stained for CD3, CD4 and CD8, a FACSAria was used to sort CD4+ and CD8+ T cells. Sequenced material: CD4+ T cells sorted from blood, taken between weeks 43 and 45, from a patient treated with tofacitinib. This TCR derives from a human donor with alopecia areata.

The base sequence is TGCGCCAGCAGCTTGGAAGGTAACGGACTCTACGAGCAGTACTTC. It is translated as CASSLEGNGLYEQYF. The chain was built from TRBV5-1 and TRBJ2-7; the D gene is perhaps TRBD2, on 5 matching bases. V is shortened by 0 bases, J by 3 bases, and the region joining them spans 13 bases. The germline V gene provides CDR1 SGHRS and CDR2 YFSETQ. The CDR3 holds 15 amino acids from the cysteine to the phenylalanine. The only DNA kept is the CDR3, 45 bases in frame from the first base.